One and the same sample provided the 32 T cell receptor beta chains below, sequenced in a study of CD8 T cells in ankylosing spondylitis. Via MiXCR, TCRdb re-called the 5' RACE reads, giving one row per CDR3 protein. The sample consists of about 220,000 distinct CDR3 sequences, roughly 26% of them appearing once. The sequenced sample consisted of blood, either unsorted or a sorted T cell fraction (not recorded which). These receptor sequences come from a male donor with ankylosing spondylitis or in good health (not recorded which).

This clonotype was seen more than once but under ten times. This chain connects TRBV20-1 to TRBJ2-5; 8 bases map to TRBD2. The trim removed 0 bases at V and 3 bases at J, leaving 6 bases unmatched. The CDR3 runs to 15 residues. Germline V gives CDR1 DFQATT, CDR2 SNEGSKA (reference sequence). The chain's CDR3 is CSARDPRRGEETQYF. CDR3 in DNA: TGCAGTGCTAGAGATCCGCGGCGGGGGGAAGAGACCCAGTACTTC.

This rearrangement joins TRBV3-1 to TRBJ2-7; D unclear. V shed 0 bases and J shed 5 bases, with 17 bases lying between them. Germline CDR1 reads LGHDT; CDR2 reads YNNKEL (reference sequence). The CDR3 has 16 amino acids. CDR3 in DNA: TGTGCCAGCAGCCAAGATCGGGCTAGTCTAGGAAACGAGCAGTACTTC. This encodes CASSQDRASLGNEQYF.

CDR3 sequence: CSVGLVPASGGQETQYF. Written as DNA, the CDR3 is TGCAGCGTTGGTTTAGTTCCGGCTAGCGGGGGCCAAGAGACCCAGTACTTC. V and J are TRBV29-1 and TRBJ2-5; 10 bases are a match to TRBD2. The CDR3 runs to 17 residues. With V trimmed by 4 bases and J by 1 base, 12 bases remained unmatched. Germline V CDR1 and CDR2: SQVTM, ANQGSEA.

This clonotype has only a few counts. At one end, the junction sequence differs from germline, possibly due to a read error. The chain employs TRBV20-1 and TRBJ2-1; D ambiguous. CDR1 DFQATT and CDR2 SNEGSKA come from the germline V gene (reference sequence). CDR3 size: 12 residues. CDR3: CSASPTHNVQFF. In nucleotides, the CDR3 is TGCAGTGCTAGCCCGACTCACAATGTGCAGTTCTTC.

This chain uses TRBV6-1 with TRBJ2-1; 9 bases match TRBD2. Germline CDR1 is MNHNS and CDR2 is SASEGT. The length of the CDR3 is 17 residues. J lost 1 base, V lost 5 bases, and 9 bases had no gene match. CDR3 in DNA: TGTGCCAGCAGTAGAACGCTAGCGGGAACTTCCTACAATGAGCAGTTCTTC. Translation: CASSRTLAGTSYNEQFF.

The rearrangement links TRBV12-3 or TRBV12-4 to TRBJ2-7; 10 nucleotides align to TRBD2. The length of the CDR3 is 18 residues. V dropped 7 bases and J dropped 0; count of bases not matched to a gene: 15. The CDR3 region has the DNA TGTGCCAGCAACCGGCTAGCGGGAGAGAGGGGGAGCTCCTACGAGCAGTACTTC. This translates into CASNRLAGERGSSYEQYF.

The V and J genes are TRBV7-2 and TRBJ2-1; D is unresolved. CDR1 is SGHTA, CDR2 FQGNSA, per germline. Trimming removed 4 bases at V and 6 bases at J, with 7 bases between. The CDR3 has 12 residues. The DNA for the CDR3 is TGTGCCAGCAGCTCGCCGGTCAATGAGCAGTTCTTC. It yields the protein CASSSPVNEQFF.

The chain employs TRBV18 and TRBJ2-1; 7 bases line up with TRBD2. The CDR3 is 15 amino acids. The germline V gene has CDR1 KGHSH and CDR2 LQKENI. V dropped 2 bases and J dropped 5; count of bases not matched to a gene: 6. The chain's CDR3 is CASSPGNGRNNEQFF. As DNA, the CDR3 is TGTGCCAGCTCACCAGGGAACGGGAGGAACAATGAGCAGTTCTTC.

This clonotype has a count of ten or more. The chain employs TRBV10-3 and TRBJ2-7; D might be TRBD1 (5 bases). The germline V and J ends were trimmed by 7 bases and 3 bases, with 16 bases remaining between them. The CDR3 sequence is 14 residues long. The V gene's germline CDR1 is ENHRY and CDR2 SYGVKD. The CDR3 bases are TGTGCCATCATGGGTGGACAAGGGAACTACGAGCAGTACTTC. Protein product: CAIMGGQGNYEQYF.

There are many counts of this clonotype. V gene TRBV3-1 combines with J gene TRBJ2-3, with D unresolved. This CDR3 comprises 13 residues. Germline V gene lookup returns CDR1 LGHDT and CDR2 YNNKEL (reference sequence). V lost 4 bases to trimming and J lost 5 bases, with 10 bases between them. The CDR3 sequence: CASSPPGLDTQYF. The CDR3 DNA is TGTGCCAGCAGCCCCCCAGGTCTAGATACGCAGTATTTT.

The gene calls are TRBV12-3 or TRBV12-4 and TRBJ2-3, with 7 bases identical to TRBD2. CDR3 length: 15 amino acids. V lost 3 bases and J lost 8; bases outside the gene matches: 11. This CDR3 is CASSFTGGREGTQYF. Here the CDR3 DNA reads TGTGCCAGCAGTTTCACCGGTGGGAGGGAAGGTACGCAGTATTTT.

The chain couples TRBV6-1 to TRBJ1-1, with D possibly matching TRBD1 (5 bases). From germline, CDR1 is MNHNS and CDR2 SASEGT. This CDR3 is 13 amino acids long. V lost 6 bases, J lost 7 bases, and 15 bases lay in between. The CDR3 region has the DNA TGTGCCAGCAGACGGGACCTAAACGTTGAAGCTTTCTTT. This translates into CASRRDLNVEAFF.

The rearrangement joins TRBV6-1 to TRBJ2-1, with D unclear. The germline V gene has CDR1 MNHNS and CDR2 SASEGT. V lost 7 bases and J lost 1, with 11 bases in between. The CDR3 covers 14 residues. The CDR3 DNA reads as TGTGCCAGCAAGGAAGATGGGTCCTACAATGAGCAGTTCTTC. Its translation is CASKEDGSYNEQFF.

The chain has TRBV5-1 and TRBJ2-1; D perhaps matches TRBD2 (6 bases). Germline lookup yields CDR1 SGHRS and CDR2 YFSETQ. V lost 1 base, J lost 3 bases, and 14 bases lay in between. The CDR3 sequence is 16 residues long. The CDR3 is CASSLNTGAVYNEQFF. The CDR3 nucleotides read TGCGCCAGCAGCTTGAACACGGGAGCGGTCTACAATGAGCAGTTCTTC.

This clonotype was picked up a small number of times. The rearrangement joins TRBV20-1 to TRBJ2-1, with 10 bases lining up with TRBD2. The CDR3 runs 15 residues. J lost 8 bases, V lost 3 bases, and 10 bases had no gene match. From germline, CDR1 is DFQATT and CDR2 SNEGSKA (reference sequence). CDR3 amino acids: CSARPGLAVSHEQFF. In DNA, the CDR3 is TGCAGTGCTAGGCCCGGACTAGCGGTTTCCCATGAGCAGTTCTTC.

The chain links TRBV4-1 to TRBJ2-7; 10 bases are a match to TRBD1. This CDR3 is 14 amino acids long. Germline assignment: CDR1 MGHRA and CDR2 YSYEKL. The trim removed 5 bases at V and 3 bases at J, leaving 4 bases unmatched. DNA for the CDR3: TGCGCCAGCAGCTACGACAGGGGGCTCTACGAGCAGTACTTC. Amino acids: CASSYDRGLYEQYF.

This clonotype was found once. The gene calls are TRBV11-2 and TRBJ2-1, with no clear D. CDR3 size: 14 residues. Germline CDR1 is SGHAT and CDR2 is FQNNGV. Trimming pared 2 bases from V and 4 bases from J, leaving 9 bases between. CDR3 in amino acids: CASSLIDGYNEQFF. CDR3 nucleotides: TGTGCCAGCAGCTTAATCGATGGGTACAATGAGCAGTTCTTC.

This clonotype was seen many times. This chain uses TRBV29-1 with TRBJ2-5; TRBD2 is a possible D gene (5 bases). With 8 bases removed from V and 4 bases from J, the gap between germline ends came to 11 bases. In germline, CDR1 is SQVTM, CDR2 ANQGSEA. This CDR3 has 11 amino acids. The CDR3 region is CSPERVETQYF. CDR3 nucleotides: TGCAGCCCCGAGAGGGTAGAGACCCAGTACTTC. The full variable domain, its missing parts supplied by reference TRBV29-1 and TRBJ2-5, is SAVISQKPSRDICQRGTSLTIQCQVDSQVTMMFWYRQQPGQSLTLIATANQGSEATYESGFVIDKFPISRPNLTFSTLTVSNMSPEDSSIYLCSPERVETQYFGPGTRLLVL.

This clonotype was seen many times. CDR3 in amino acids: CASREVGGDTGELFF. The CDR3 nucleotides read TGTGCCAGCAGAGAGGTGGGAGGGGACACCGGGGAGCTGTTTTTT. The chain carries TRBV2 and TRBJ2-2; 7 nucleotides agree with TRBD2. Germline V gene data show CDR1 as SNHLY and CDR2 as FYNNEI. V shed 6 bases and J 3 bases; nucleotides not matched to a gene: 7. The CDR3 is 15 amino acids.

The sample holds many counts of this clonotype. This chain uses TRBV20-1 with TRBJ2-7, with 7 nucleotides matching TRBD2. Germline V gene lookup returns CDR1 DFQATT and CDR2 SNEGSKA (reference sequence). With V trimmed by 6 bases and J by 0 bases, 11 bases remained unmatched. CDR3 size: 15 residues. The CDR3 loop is CSAAASGGYSYEQYF. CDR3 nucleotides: TGCAGTGCGGCGGCTAGCGGAGGATACTCCTACGAGCAGTACTTC.

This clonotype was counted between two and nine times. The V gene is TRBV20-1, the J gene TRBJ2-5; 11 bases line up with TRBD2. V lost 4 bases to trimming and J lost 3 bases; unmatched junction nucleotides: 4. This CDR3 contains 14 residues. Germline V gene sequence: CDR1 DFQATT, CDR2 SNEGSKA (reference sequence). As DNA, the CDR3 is TGCAGTGCTACTCCGACTAGCGGGAAAGAGACCCAGTACTTC. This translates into CSATPTSGKETQYF.

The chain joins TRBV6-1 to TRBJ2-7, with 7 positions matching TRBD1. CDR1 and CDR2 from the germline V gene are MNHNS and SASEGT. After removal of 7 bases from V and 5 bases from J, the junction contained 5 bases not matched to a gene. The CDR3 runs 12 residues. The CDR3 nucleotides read TGTGCCAGCAACCACAGGGGAAACGAGCAGTACTTC. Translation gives CASNHRGNEQYF.

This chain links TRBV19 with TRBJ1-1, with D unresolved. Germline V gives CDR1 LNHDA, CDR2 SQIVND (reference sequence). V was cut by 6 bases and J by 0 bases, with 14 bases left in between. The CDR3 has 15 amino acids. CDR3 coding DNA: TGTGCCAGTAGCCCTCGTACCCATATGAACACTGAAGCTTTCTTT. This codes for CASSPRTHMNTEAFF.

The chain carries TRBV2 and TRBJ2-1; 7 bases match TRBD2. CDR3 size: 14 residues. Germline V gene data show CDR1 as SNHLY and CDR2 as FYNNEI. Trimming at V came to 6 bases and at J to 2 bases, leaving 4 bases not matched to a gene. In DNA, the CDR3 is TGTGCCAGCAGGGCCGGACTAGCCTACAATGAGCAGTTCTTC. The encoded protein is CASRAGLAYNEQFF.

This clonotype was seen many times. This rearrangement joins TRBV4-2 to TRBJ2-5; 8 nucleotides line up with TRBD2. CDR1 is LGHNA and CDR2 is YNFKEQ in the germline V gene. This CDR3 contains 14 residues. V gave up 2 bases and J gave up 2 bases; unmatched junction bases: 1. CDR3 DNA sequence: TGTGCCAGCAGCCAACCTAGCGGGCAAGAGACCCAGTACTTC. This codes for CASSQPSGQETQYF.

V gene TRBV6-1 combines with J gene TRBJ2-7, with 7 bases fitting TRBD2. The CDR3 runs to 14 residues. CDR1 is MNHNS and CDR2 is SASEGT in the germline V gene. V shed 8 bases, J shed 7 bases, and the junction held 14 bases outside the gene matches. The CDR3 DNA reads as TGTGCCAGCCGTGGGCTAGCGGAGGATAAAGAGCAGTACTTC. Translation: CASRGLAEDKEQYF.

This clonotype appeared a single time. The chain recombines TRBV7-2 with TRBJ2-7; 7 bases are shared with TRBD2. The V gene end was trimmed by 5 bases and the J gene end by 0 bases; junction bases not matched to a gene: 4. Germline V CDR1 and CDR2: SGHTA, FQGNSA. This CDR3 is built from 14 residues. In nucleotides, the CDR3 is TGTGCCAGCAGCCTACTAGCGAACTCCTACGAGCAGTACTTC. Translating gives CASSLLANSYEQYF.

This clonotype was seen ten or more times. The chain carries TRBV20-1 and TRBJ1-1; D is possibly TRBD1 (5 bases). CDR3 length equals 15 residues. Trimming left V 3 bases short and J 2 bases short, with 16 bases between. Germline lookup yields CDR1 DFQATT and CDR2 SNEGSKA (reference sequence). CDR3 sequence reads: CSASPPGRGNTEAFF. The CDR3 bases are TGCAGTGCTAGCCCACCGGGACGGGGAAACACTGAAGCTTTCTTT.

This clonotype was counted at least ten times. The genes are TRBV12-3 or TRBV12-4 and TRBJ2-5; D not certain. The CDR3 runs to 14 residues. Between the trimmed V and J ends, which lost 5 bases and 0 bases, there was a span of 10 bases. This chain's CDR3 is CASSKIRDQETQYF. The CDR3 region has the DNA TGTGCCAGCAGTAAGATCCGGGACCAAGAGACCCAGTACTTC.

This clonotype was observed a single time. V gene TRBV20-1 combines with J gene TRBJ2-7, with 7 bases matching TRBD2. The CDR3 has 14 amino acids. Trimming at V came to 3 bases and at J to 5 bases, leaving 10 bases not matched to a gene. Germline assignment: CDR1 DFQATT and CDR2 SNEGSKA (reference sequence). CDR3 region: CSARVGGPPDEQYF. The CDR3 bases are TGCAGTGCTAGGGTGGGAGGGCCTCCCGACGAGCAGTACTTC.

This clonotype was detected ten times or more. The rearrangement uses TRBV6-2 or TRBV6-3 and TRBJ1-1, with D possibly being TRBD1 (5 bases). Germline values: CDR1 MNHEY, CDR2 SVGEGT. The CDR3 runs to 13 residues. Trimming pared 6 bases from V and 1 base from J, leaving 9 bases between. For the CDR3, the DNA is TGTGCCAGCAGAGACAGTTCGAACACTGAAGCTTTCTTT. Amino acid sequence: CASRDSSNTEAFF.

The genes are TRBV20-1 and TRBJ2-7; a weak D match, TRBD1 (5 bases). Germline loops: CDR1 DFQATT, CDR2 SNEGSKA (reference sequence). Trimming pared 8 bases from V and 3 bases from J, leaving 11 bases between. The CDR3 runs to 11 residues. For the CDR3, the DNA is TGCAGTTTCGACAGAAACTACGAGCAGTACTTC. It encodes CSFDRNYEQYF.